This T cell receptor beta chain was profiled in a study of identical twins. In this sample, this clonotype turned up many times. A universal primer site came from template switching; cDNA carried unique molecular identifiers. MiXCR, applied by TCRdb to the 5' RACE reads, yields one record per CDR3 protein. The sample lists 1.5 million or so distinct CDR3 sequences, more than 30% occurring once. The sample comprised cord blood. The TCR sequence derives from a newborn girl in good health.

CDR3 nucleotide sequence: TGTGCCAGCAGCTGGGACTCCCAAGAGACCCAGTACTTC. Its translation is CASSWDSQETQYF. The rearrangement joins TRBV13 to TRBJ2-5; a possible D gene is TRBD2 (6 bases). CDR3 length: 13 residues. V dropped 4 bases and J dropped 1 base, with 7 bases sitting between them. Germline lookup yields CDR1 PRHDT and CDR2 FYEKMQ (reference sequence). Full variable domain (remainder filled in from reference TRBV13 and TRBJ2-5): AAGVIQSPRHLIKEKRETATLKCYPIPRHDTVYWYQQGPGQDPQFLISFYEKMQSDKGSIPDRFSAQQFSDYHSELNMSSLELGDSALYFCASSWDSQETQYFGPGTRLLVL.